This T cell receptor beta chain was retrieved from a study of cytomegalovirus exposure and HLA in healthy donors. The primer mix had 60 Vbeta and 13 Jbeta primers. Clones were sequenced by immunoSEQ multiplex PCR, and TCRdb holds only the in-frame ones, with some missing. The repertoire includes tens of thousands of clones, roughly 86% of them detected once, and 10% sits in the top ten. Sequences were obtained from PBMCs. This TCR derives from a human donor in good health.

The DNA for the CDR3 is TGTGCCAGCTCACCCGGGACTAGTAGGTCTCGTATTCAGTACTTC. It yields the protein CASSPGTSRSRIQYF. The chain employs TRBV18 and TRBJ2-4; TRBD2 aligns across 8 bases. Germline assignment: CDR1 KGHSH and CDR2 LQKENI. The CDR3 has 15 amino acids. Unmatched junction bases numbered 11, after V lost 3 bases and J lost 10 bases.